The TCR beta chain under discussion was sequenced for a study of blood T cells in healthy people across ages. Turning to the study itself: Capture via template switching afforded approximately one barcoded beta molecule per two T cells. General observations from the study: As age increased, TCR beta diversity per million T cells fell in a roughly linear fashion.

Comments on this clonotype: The antigen remains undetermined.

Alongside a J-beta primer mix, a sample-barcoded 5' primer served in a second PCR lasting roughly 7 to 11 cycles. Each cDNA molecule, via a template-switch adaptor with 12 random nucleotides, was tagged. One entry per CDR3 protein results from TCRdb running MiXCR on the 5' RACE reads. Counted here are some 1.5 million distinct CDR3 sequences, approximately 39% occurring once; the ten biggest clones make up about 3.8%. The authors isolated at least 6.5 million PBMCs per sample. The CDR3 extends over 13 amino acids. V gave up 3 bases and J gave up 6 bases, with 12 bases separating them. Germline V lookup: CDR1 DFQATT, CDR2 SNEGSKA (reference sequence).

The receptor's source is a woman aged 18-29 years in good health. Sequenced material: blood. This rearrangement joins TRBV20-1 to TRBJ2-4; D is unclear. The CDR3: CSARLAGSNIQYF. CDR3 DNA: TGCAGTGCTAGGTTGGCAGGTTCAAACATTCAGTACTTC.